The 23 T cell receptor beta chains presented below share a single source sample, sequenced in a study of tissue T cells after allogeneic stem cell transplantation. Repertoires were generated with immunoSEQ multiplex PCR, while TCRdb's copy carries only in-frame clones and drops some. In the table there are more than 20,000 clones, over 55% of which are singletons. The sample comprised spleen. The receptor set was obtained from a female BALB/c mouse in good health. Strain haplotype at MHC: H2-d.

Comment on this clone: Mouse names are used for the genes. The sequenced fragment ends 1 residue before the CDR3 boundary, so the rest is inferred from the germline J gene. The chain is built from TRBV19 and TRBJ2-5, with D perhaps TRBD1 (5 bases). This CDR3 spans 13 amino acids. Trimming removed 2 bases from V and 2 bases from J, with 6 bases in between. CDR1 and CDR2 (germline): FNHDT, SITEND (reference sequence). CDR3 sequence reads: CASSMRGQDTQYF. The sequenced part of the CDR3 DNA is TGTGCCAGCAGTATGAGGGGCCAAGACACCCAGTAC.

As to this clone: Germline and genes: mouse. The missing CDR3 end, 1 residue past where the read stops, is filled in from the germline J gene. This chain connects TRBV1 to TRBJ2-7; 7 bases agree with TRBD2. Germline V CDR1 and CDR2: NSQYPW, LRSPGD (reference sequence). The CDR3 length is 15 residues. V lost 0 bases, J lost 0 bases, and 2 bases stayed unmatched. The CDR3: CTCSAEWGVSYEQYF. The CDR3 DNA, read in part, is TGCACCTGCAGTGCAGAGTGGGGGGTCTCCTATGAACAGTAC.

A word on this clone: The germline and genes are mouse ones. The missing CDR3 end, 1 residue past where the read stops, is filled in from the germline J gene. This chain links TRBV3 with TRBJ2-7; D ambiguous. Trimming cost V 1 base and J 2 bases, with 3 bases left between them. The CDR3 sequence is 12 residues long. Germline V CDR1 and CDR2: SNHLY, FYNGKV (reference sequence). CDR3 DNA, as far as it was read: TGTGCCAGCAGCTTAGGCACCTATGAACAGTAC. Encoded protein: CASSLGTYEQY. The complete CDR3 reads CASSLGTYEQYF.

Turning to this clone: Gene names follow the mouse nomenclature. The CDR3 extends 1 residue past the end of the read, so its final part is completed from the germline J gene. J is TRBJ2-5 and V is TRBV13-3; D may be TRBD1 or TRBD2 (5 bases each). The CDR3 is made up of 14 amino acids. Germline V gene sequence: CDR1 NNHDY, CDR2 SYVADS. The V end lost 3 bases, the J end lost 0 bases, and 8 bases lay between the germline ends. CDR3 amino acids: CASSGGANQDTQYF. The DNA read from the CDR3 is TGTGCCAGCAGTGGTGGGGCCAACCAAGACACCCAGTAC. Based on the CDR3 plus reference TRBV13-3 and TRBJ2-5, the full variable domain is EAAVTQSPRSKVAVTGGKVTLSCHQTNNHDYMYWYRQDTGHGLRLIHYSYVADSTEKGDIPDGYKASRPSQENFSLILELASLSQTAVYFCASSGGANQDTQYFGPGTRLLVL.

With respect to this clone: Mouse germline and gene names are used. The covered CDR3 bases are TGTGCCAGCAGCTCGACAAGTTCCAACGAAAGATTATTT. Protein product: CASSSTSSNERLF. The whole CDR3 sequence is CASSSTSSNERLFF. The chain combines TRBV4 with TRBJ1-4; D remains unclear. The read ends 1 residue early relative to the CDR3; the germline J gene fills the gap. The CDR3 sequence is 14 residues long. Germline V lookup: CDR1 LGHDT, CDR2 YNNKQL (reference sequence). Between the trimmed V and J ends, which lost 4 bases and 1 base, there was a span of 7 bases.

This clone has a single count. The gene names here belong to mouse. The CDR3 end is not reached by the read, which stops 1 residue before it; the germline J gene fills it in. The rearrangement uses TRBV31 and TRBJ2-7, with 10 bases that match TRBD2. After removal of 1 base from V and 2 bases from J, the junction contained 2 bases not matched to a gene. The CDR3 consists of 14 residues. Germline values: CDR1 GKSSPN, CDR2 SITVG. Here the CDR3 reads CAWSQLGGAYEQYF. The sequenced part of the CDR3 DNA is TGTGCCTGGAGTCAACTGGGGGGGGCCTATGAACAGTAC.

On this clone itself: Any gene name here is a mouse gene name. CDR3 loop: CGAGQGYERLFF. Partial CDR3 DNA: TGTGGTGCTGGACAGGGGTACGAAAGATTATTT. The chain is built from TRBV20 and TRBJ1-4; TRBD1 matches at 9 bases. The observed sequence ends 1 residue before the CDR3 terminus, with the missing tail filled in from the germline J gene. CDR3 length equals 12 residues. Germline values: CDR1 GFQATS, CDR2 STVNSAI. J lost 6 bases, V lost 5 bases, and 1 base had no gene match.

A note on this clone: The gene symbols are mouse symbols. The read terminates 1 residue before the CDR3 end, so the remaining end is supplied by the germline J gene. The chain recombines TRBV14 with TRBJ2-1; 9 bases are shared with TRBD1. The CDR3 runs 13 residues. Germline CDR1 SGHDT, CDR2 FRDEAV. Trimming cost V 3 bases and J 6 bases; bases outside gene matches: 1. The sequenced CDR3 bases are TGTGCCAGCAGTTGGGACAGGGCTGCTGAGCAGTTC. Translated, it gives CASSWDRAAEQF. The CDR3 in full is CASSWDRAAEQFF. Looking up the rest from reference TRBV14 and TRBJ2-1 gives the full variable domain: EAGVTQSPRYAVLQEGQAVSFWCDPISGHDTLYWYQQPRDQGPQLLVYFRDEAVIDNSQLPSDRFSAVRPKGTNSTLKIQSAKQGDTATYLCASSWDRAAEQFFGPGTRLTVL.

Worth noting for this clone: Here the gene names and germline are mouse. The read gets to within 1 residue of the CDR3 end, and the germline J gene fills in the rest. The chain uses TRBV19 and TRBJ1-3, with D possibly being TRBD1 (5 bases). Trimming removed 4 bases at V and 0 bases at J, with 11 bases between. In germline, CDR1 is FNHDT, CDR2 SITEND (reference sequence). This CDR3 is built from 15 residues. CDR3 residues: CASSPTVLSGNTLYF. The sequenced part of the CDR3 DNA is TGTGCCAGCAGTCCGACAGTTCTTTCTGGAAATACGCTCTAT.

On this clone: These gene names are mouse names. The CDR3 end is not reached by the read, which stops 1 residue before it; the germline J gene fills it in. J is TRBJ2-2 and V is TRBV13-2, with 8 positions matching TRBD2. This CDR3 comprises 16 residues. Germline V gene data show CDR1 as NNHNN and CDR2 as SYGAGS (reference sequence). The ends lost 0 bases at V and 2 bases at J; junction bases unmatched: 3. Incomplete CDR3 DNA: TGTGCCAGCGGTGATGCGCTGGGGGGCAACACCGGGCAGCTCTAC. The encoded protein is CASGDALGGNTGQLY. The CDR3 as a whole reads CASGDALGGNTGQLYF.

On this clone itself: Gene names are mouse gene names. Read data end 1 residue before the CDR3 end; the end is taken from the germline J gene. The V call is TRBV5, the J call TRBJ2-5; no clear D gene. The CDR3 loop spans 15 amino acids. The V gene lost 0 bases and the J gene lost 0 bases, with 7 bases spanning the gap. CDR1 LGHNA and CDR2 YNLKQL come from the germline V gene (reference sequence). This chain's CDR3 is CASSQDPGNQDTQYF. CDR3 bases read: TGTGCCAGCAGCCAAGATCCGGGGAACCAAGACACCCAGTAC.

This clone has more than one count but fewer than ten. The germline and genes are mouse ones. CDR3 sequence reads: CASSQRTGGTYEQYF. The covered CDR3 bases are TGTGCCAGCAGCCAAAGAACTGGGGGGACCTATGAACAGTAC. The gene calls are TRBV2 and TRBJ2-7, with TRBD2 matching 9 bases. The read ends 1 residue early relative to the CDR3; the germline J gene fills the gap. Unmatched junction bases numbered 4, after V lost 2 bases and J lost 2 bases. CDR1 and CDR2 from the germline V gene are LGHNA and YSYQKL. The CDR3 sequence is 15 residues long.

Notes on this clone: The gene symbols are mouse symbols. The observed sequence ends 1 residue before the CDR3 terminus, with the missing tail filled in from the germline J gene. This chain uses TRBV29 with TRBJ1-1; D is perhaps TRBD1 (5 bases). Per germline, CDR1 MSHET and CDR2 SYDVDS. Trimming took 0 bases from V and 3 from J, leaving 8 bases between them. The CDR3 is made up of 14 amino acids. The sequenced part of the CDR3 DNA is TGTGCTAGCAGTTTATCTGGACACTACACAGAAGTCTTC. Its translation: CASSLSGHYTEVF. The full-length CDR3 reads as CASSLSGHYTEVFF.

A remark on this clone: Genes and germline are mouse. The read ends 1 residue early relative to the CDR3; the germline J gene fills the gap. The V call is TRBV13-1, the J call TRBJ2-5, with D tentatively TRBD2 (5 bases). Germline V CDR1 and CDR2: NSHNY, SYGAGN. Trimming removed 1 base at V and 6 bases at J, with 9 bases between. The CDR3 length is 13 residues. The CDR3 DNA, read in part, is TGTGCCAGCAGTGATTACGTGGGGGACACCCAGTAC. Translation gives CASSDYVGDTQY. The full-length CDR3 reads as CASSDYVGDTQYF.

Remarks on this clone: Any gene name here is a mouse gene name. The CDR3 end is not reached by the read, which stops 1 residue before it; the germline J gene fills it in. V gene TRBV5 combines with J gene TRBJ2-2; 8 nucleotides line up with TRBD2. With V trimmed by 0 bases and J by 2 bases, 2 bases remained unmatched. Germline V gene data show CDR1 as LGHNA and CDR2 as YNLKQL (reference sequence). The length of the CDR3 is 16 residues. The covered CDR3 bases are TGTGCCAGCAGCCAAGAGAGGGGGGGCAACACCGGGCAGCTCTAC. Translating gives CASSQERGGNTGQLY. The whole CDR3 protein is CASSQERGGNTGQLYF.

Comment on this clone: Gene names are the mouse ones. The CDR3 extends 1 residue past the end of the read, so its final part is completed from the germline J gene. V and J are TRBV20 and TRBJ1-4; TRBD1 matches at 11 bases. The J segment lost 4 bases and the V segment lost 0 bases, leaving 1 base of the junction unmatched. Germline V gives CDR1 GFQATS, CDR2 STVNSAI. The CDR3 is 15 amino acids. The CDR3 here is CGAREGTGGNERLFF. The sequenced part of the CDR3 DNA is TGTGGTGCTAGGGAGGGGACAGGGGGCAACGAAAGATTATTT.

Concerning this clone: The listed genes are named as in mouse. With the read ending 1 residue before the CDR3 end, the germline J gene is used to fill in that end. V and J are TRBV31 and TRBJ2-7; the match to TRBD1 covers 7 bases. Germline V lookup: CDR1 GKSSPN, CDR2 SITVG. The CDR3 contains 10 residues. J was trimmed by 6 bases and V by 4 bases; bases with no gene match: 0. CDR3 bases read: TGTGCCTGGACAGGGGGTGAACAGTAC. Translating gives CAWTGGEQY. The full CDR3 reads CAWTGGEQYF.

On this clone itself: The gene names here belong to mouse. The read falls 1 residue short of the CDR3 end, and the missing part is taken from the germline J gene. The V and J genes are TRBV19 and TRBJ2-5, with TRBD2 matching 9 bases. V was clipped by 3 bases and J by 1 base; unmatched bases: 3. The length of the CDR3 is 15 residues. The germline gives CDR1 FNHDT, CDR2 SITEND (reference sequence). The CDR3 protein is CASSRDWGYQDTQYF. CDR3 bases read: TGTGCCAGCAGTAGAGACTGGGGGTACCAAGACACCCAGTAC.

Notes on this clone: The genes are named according to mouse. Read coverage stops 1 residue before the CDR3 terminus; the germline J gene supplies the remainder. This rearrangement joins TRBV13-2 to TRBJ2-7; 11 bases map to TRBD2. V shed 2 bases, J shed 1 base, and the junction held 2 bases outside the gene matches. The V gene's germline CDR1 is NNHNN and CDR2 SYGAGS (reference sequence). The CDR3 loop spans 15 amino acids. The CDR3 here is CASGETGGGSYEQYF. The CDR3 bases that were read are TGTGCCAGCGGTGAGACTGGGGGGGGATCCTATGAACAGTAC.

This clone was observed once. Gene labels here are mouse ones. The read is 1 residue too short to cover the CDR3 end, so that end is filled in from the germline J gene. This chain joins TRBV29 and TRBJ1-1, with D unclear. This CDR3 comprises 15 residues. CDR1 MSHET and CDR2 SYDVDS come from the germline V gene. V shed 0 bases and J shed 0 bases, with 8 bases lying between them. The CDR3 is CASSLSRAANTEVFF. The covered CDR3 bases are TGTGCTAGCAGTTTATCGCGGGCAGCAAACACAGAAGTCTTC.

As concerns this clone: Genes here carry mouse names. With the read ending 1 residue before the CDR3 end, the germline J gene is used to fill in that end. V usage is TRBV20 and J usage is TRBJ1-4; possibly TRBD1 for D (5 bases). V was shortened by 0 bases and J by 3 bases, with 8 bases between the two germline ends. CDR3 length equals 14 residues. Germline lookup yields CDR1 GFQATS and CDR2 STVNSAI. The sequenced CDR3 bases are TGTGGTGCTAGGGATAGGACAACCAACGAAAGATTATTT. Translation gives CGARDRTTNERLF. The CDR3 as a whole reads CGARDRTTNERLFF.

This clone was seen a single time. Gene labels here are mouse ones. The read is 1 residue too short to cover the CDR3 end, so that end is filled in from the germline J gene. This sequence joins TRBV19 and TRBJ1-4; TRBD1 agrees at 8 bases. There are 14 residues in the CDR3. Germline CDR1 reads FNHDT; CDR2 reads SITEND (reference sequence). With V trimmed by 5 bases and J by 1 base, 1 base remained unmatched. The sequenced part of the CDR3 DNA is TGTGCCAGCAGAGACAGGGGTTCCAACGAAAGATTATTT. This encodes CASRDRGSNERLF. The full CDR3 protein is CASRDRGSNERLFF.

As to this clone: Genes and germline are mouse. Coverage ceases 1 residue before the CDR3 finishes, and the germline J gene fills in the end. This chain uses TRBV20 with TRBJ2-5, with 8 bases fitting TRBD2. Germline lookup yields CDR1 GFQATS and CDR2 STVNSAI. This CDR3 is 13 amino acids long. The trim removed 2 bases at V and 6 bases at J, leaving 4 bases unmatched. CDR3: CGARRGGADTQYF. The sequenced CDR3 bases are TGTGGTGCTAGGAGGGGGGGCGCGGACACCCAGTAC.